The 22 T cell receptor beta chains below all came from one sample that was sequenced in a study of T cells after yellow fever vaccination. Each CDR3 protein is one row after TCRdb ran MiXCR on the 5' RACE reads. The sample has 100,000 to 150,000 distinct CDR3 sequences; 8.9% are singletons. This material consisted of CD8+ T cells sorted from PBMCs, taken on the day of the yellow fever booster vaccination. These receptors originate from a man younger than 30 who received the YFV17D yellow fever vaccine.

This clonotype has a handful of counts. The chain joins TRBV20-1 to TRBJ1-1; 10 bases are a match to TRBD1. V was clipped by 3 bases and J by 3 bases; unmatched bases: 10. The CDR3 extends over 16 amino acids. Germline CDR1 DFQATT, CDR2 SNEGSKA (reference sequence). Written as DNA, the CDR3 is TGCAGTGCTAGGAAGACAGGGGGCTTAGAGGACACTGAAGCTTTCTTT. Protein: CSARKTGGLEDTEAFF.

The CDR3 sequence is CASSLGLAGGPGTDTQYF. CDR3 sequence (DNA): TGCGCCAGCAGCCTGGGACTAGCGGGGGGGCCCGGGACAGATACGCAGTATTTT. This rearrangement joins TRBV4-3 to TRBJ2-3, with 16 positions matching TRBD2. The length of the CDR3 is 18 residues. Germline V CDR1 and CDR2: LGHNA, YSLEER. J gave up 3 bases and V 4 bases, and 7 bases lay outside the gene matches.

This clonotype was picked up many times. V and J are TRBV7-8 and TRBJ2-1, with 8 bases fitting TRBD1. Germline CDR1 is SGHVS and CDR2 is FQNEAQ. This CDR3 spans 13 amino acids. The junction had 4 bases not matched to a gene; V was cut back by 5 bases and J by 7 bases. The CDR3 DNA follows: TGTGCCAGCAGCCTCGGGACAGGTAATGAGCAGTTCTTC. This translates into CASSLGTGNEQFF.

This clonotype was found a few times. The chain uses TRBV6-5 and TRBJ1-5; 7 bases agree with TRBD1. CDR1 and CDR2 from the germline V gene are MNHEY and SVGAGI. V shed 6 bases and J 0 bases; nucleotides not matched to a gene: 2. The CDR3 loop spans 14 amino acids. CDR3 coding DNA: TGTGCCAGCAGCTGGGACAGTAGCAATCAGCCCCAGCATTTT. Translation gives CASSWDSSNQPQHF.

The V and J genes are TRBV3-1 and TRBJ2-7; 8 bases map to TRBD1. With 1 base clipped from V and 3 bases from J, the junction kept 2 bases outside the gene matches. The CDR3 contains 14 residues. Germline values: CDR1 LGHDT, CDR2 YNNKEL (reference sequence). CDR3 sequence reads: CASSQGQGIYEQYV. Here the CDR3 DNA reads TGTGCCAGCAGCCAAGGACAGGGGATCTACGAGCAGTACGTC.

This clonotype has a handful of counts. V usage is TRBV5-1 and J usage is TRBJ1-1; 9 bases are a match to TRBD1. The ends lost 5 bases at V and 7 bases at J; junction bases unmatched: 9. CDR3 length: 14 amino acids. The germline V gene has CDR1 SGHRS and CDR2 YFSETQ. CDR3: CASRYDGQGNEAFF. The DNA of the CDR3 is TGCGCCAGCAGATACGATGGACAGGGGAATGAAGCTTTCTTT.

This chain joins TRBV7-9 and TRBJ1-1; 8 bases agree with TRBD1. This CDR3 contains 15 residues. The germline CDR1 and CDR2 sequences are SEHNR and FQNEAQ (reference sequence). V dropped 5 bases and J dropped 5; count of bases not matched to a gene: 10. CDR3 sequence: CASSLTQGGRTEAFF. CDR3 nucleotide sequence: TGTGCCAGCAGCCTCACACAGGGGGGGAGGACTGAAGCTTTCTTT.

A few counts support this clonotype. The chain has TRBV6-2 or TRBV6-3 and TRBJ1-2, with TRBD1 as a possible D gene (5 bases). In germline, CDR1 is MNHEY, CDR2 SVGEGT. CDR3 size: 14 residues. The germline V and J ends were trimmed by 5 bases and 2 bases, with 12 bases remaining between them. The CDR3 DNA sequence: TGTGCCAGCAGTCCACTCAGGGAGAACTATGGCTACACCTTC. Residues: CASSPLRENYGYTF.

The chain joins TRBV20-1 to TRBJ1-6; possibly TRBD1 for D (5 bases). Per germline, CDR1 DFQATT and CDR2 SNEGSKA (reference sequence). The V end was cut by 0 bases, the J end by 9 bases, with 9 bases between. The CDR3 is 13 residues long. Here the CDR3 reads CSARDLGGSPLHF. CDR3 nucleotides: TGCAGTGCTAGAGATCTCGGGGGTTCACCCCTCCACTTT.

This rearrangement joins TRBV4-3 to TRBJ2-5, with TRBD1 identical over 7 bases. This CDR3 is 15 amino acids long. Germline V lookup: CDR1 LGHNA, CDR2 YSLEER. The junction had 6 bases not matched to a gene; V was cut back by 3 bases and J by 2 bases. CDR3 residues: CASSQEPGQQETQYF. DNA for the CDR3: TGCGCCAGCAGCCAGGAGCCGGGACAGCAAGAGACCCAGTACTTC.

The chain couples TRBV19 to TRBJ1-2; no reliable D call. Trimming left V 0 bases short and J 1 base short, with 12 bases between. The germline gives CDR1 LNHDA, CDR2 SQIVND (reference sequence). The CDR3 consists of 16 residues. DNA of the CDR3: TGTGCCAGTAGTATAGATGGCGGGCAGTTTAACTATGGCTACACCTTC. This gives the protein CASSIDGGQFNYGYTF.

The CDR3 DNA reads as TGTGCCAGCAGCGGAGAACGGAGGGAGCTGTTTTTT. Protein product: CASSGERRELFF. The J gene is TRBJ2-2, the V gene TRBV7-9; the D is unclear. The V end lost 5 bases, the J end lost 9 bases, and 10 bases lay between the germline ends. CDR1 and CDR2 from the germline V gene are SEHNR and FQNEAQ (reference sequence). CDR3 length equals 12 residues.

This clonotype was seen a few times. The chain couples TRBV7-3 to TRBJ2-3; D may be TRBD2 (6 bases). V dropped 5 bases and J dropped 0 bases, with 15 bases sitting between them. The CDR3 runs 16 residues. CDR1 is SGHTA, CDR2 FQGTGA, per germline. The CDR3, as DNA: TGTGCCAGCAGCCCGTTAGCGGAACCTAGCACAGATACGCAGTATTTT. This gives the protein CASSPLAEPSTDTQYF.

V gene TRBV7-2 combines with J gene TRBJ2-5, with D possibly matching TRBD2 (6 bases). The germline gives CDR1 SGHTA, CDR2 FQGNSA. V lost 5 bases and J lost 5, with 21 bases in between. The CDR3 contains 16 residues. CDR3 nucleotide sequence: TGTGCCAGCAGCCCCGTACCCGATAGGGACTGGGAGACCCAGTACTTC. Its protein is CASSPVPDRDWETQYF. The whole variable domain, filled in from reference TRBV7-2 and TRBJ2-5, reads GAGVSQSPSNKVTEKGKDVELRCDPISGHTALYWYRQSLGQGLEFLIYFQGNSAPDKSGLPSDRFSAERTGGSVSTLTIQRTQQEDSAVYLCASSPVPDRDWETQYFGPGTRLLVL.

The rearrangement uses TRBV7-9 and TRBJ2-7, with 13 nucleotides matching TRBD2. V lost 5 bases, J lost 0 bases, and 7 bases stayed unmatched. This CDR3 is built from 17 residues. Germline values: CDR1 SEHNR, CDR2 FQNEAQ (reference sequence). CDR3 protein: CASSQTSGGPTSYEQYF. CDR3 DNA sequence: TGTGCCAGCAGCCAGACTAGCGGGGGGCCCACCTCCTACGAGCAGTACTTC.

The table lists this clonotype with a few counts. The V call is TRBV6-2 or TRBV6-3, the J call TRBJ2-7, with D possibly being TRBD1 (5 bases). The CDR3 has 12 residues. CDR1 and CDR2 (germline): MNHEY, SVGEGT. V lost 9 bases, J lost 1 base, and 10 bases lay in between. The CDR3 DNA reads as TGTGCCAGTGCAGGGCAATCCTACGAGCAGTACTTC. Amino acid sequence: CASAGQSYEQYF.

This sequence joins TRBV28 and TRBJ2-5; no reliable D call. V was clipped by 2 bases and J by 4 bases, with 14 bases between them. The CDR3 contains 15 residues. Per the germline V gene, CDR1 is MDHEN and CDR2 is SYDVKM. DNA for the CDR3: TGTGCCAGCAGTTTAAGGCGGTACCTCGGAGAGACCCAGTACTTC. As protein: CASSLRRYLGETQYF.

V gene TRBV6-2 or TRBV6-3 combines with J gene TRBJ1-1; no clear D. The V gene's germline CDR1 is MNHEY and CDR2 SVGEGT. The CDR3 runs to 11 residues. The V end lost 6 bases, the J end lost 7 bases, and 9 bases lay between the germline ends. The CDR3 here is CASRRAGEAFF. For the CDR3, the DNA is TGTGCCAGCAGGAGGGCGGGTGAAGCTTTCTTT.

The chain combines TRBV12-3 or TRBV12-4 with TRBJ1-5; TRBD1 agrees at 7 bases. V lost 1 base, J lost 4 bases, and 1 base stayed unmatched. The CDR3 is 14 residues long. Here the CDR3 DNA reads TGTGCCAGCAGTTTAGGACAGGGAAATCAGCCCCAGCATTTT. The encoded protein is CASSLGQGNQPQHF.

This clonotype has a count of ten or more. This chain connects TRBV9 to TRBJ1-6; a possible D gene is TRBD1 (5 bases). Trimming removed 3 bases from V and 10 bases from J, with 20 bases in between. This CDR3 comprises 16 residues. The V gene's germline CDR1 is SGDLS and CDR2 YYNGEE. CDR3 loop: CASSAATGGSGSPLHF. Here the CDR3 DNA reads TGTGCCAGCAGCGCTGCAACAGGAGGCTCAGGATCACCCCTCCACTTT.

The chain employs TRBV2 and TRBJ1-5; D is possibly TRBD1 (6 bases). The CDR3 contains 16 residues. Germline values: CDR1 SNHLY, CDR2 FYNNEI. V was trimmed by 6 bases and J by 0 bases, leaving 15 bases between them. The CDR3 DNA is TGTGCCAGCAGCCCGTGGGGGCCTTATAGCAATCAGCCCCAGCATTTT. Translated: CASSPWGPYSNQPQHF.

This clonotype was counted at least ten times. The chain combines TRBV6-6 with TRBJ2-5; TRBD2 agrees at 12 bases. Trimming took 4 bases from V and 1 from J; bases not matched to a gene: 1. Germline V lookup: CDR1 MNHNY, CDR2 SVGAGI (reference sequence). There are 15 residues in the CDR3. Written as DNA, the CDR3 is TGTGCCAGCAGTTCTAGCGGGGGGGCCCAAGAGACCCAGTACTTC. It is translated as CASSSSGGAQETQYF.